Following are 18 T cell receptor beta chains from one sample sequenced in a study of CD8+ T cells in alopecia areata (dated by TCRdb to between 2018 and 2020). The library was prepared using the immunoSEQ multiplex PCR assay. To provide template for TCR sequencing, every sample had RNA extracted and reverse transcribed into cDNA. In TCRdb, the immuneACCESS table is reduced to in-frame sequences with V and J assigned. These tables do not hold every clone; where another copy was compared, an unresolved V gene accounts for under half, and the others remain unexplained. The sample table records about 97,000 clones; 41% of these occur just once. Roughly 1.3% of the sample goes to the ten largest clones. Sequencing used CD4+ T cells sorted from blood. These TCRs come from a human donor with alopecia areata.

The genes are TRBV30 and TRBJ1-3, with D uncertain. CDR1 and CDR2 (germline): GTSNPN, SVGIG (reference sequence). The CDR3 contains 14 residues. V shed 2 bases and J shed 0 bases, with 8 bases lying between them. The CDR3: CAWSSTYSGNTIYF. The CDR3 nucleotides read TGTGCCTGGAGTTCGACCTACTCTGGAAACACCATATATTTT.

The sample holds a few counts of this clone. V is TRBV7-8 and J is TRBJ1-4; D ambiguous. V lost 1 base and J 8 bases, leaving 11 bases between the germline ends. Germline loops: CDR1 SGHVS, CDR2 FQNEAQ. The CDR3 has 14 amino acids. This chain's CDR3 is CASSLGALGEKLFF. The CDR3 DNA reads TGTGCCAGCAGCTTAGGGGCATTGGGGGAAAAACTGTTTTTT.

This clone appeared a few times. This chain joins TRBV7-6 and TRBJ1-5; a weak D match, TRBD1 (5 bases). Germline assignment: CDR1 SGHVS and CDR2 FNYEAQ. The CDR3 runs to 15 residues. V lost 5 bases to trimming and J lost 0 bases, with 11 bases between them. The CDR3 reads CASSPGLFSNQPQHF. As DNA, the CDR3 is TGTGCCAGCAGCCCGGGACTGTTTAGCAATCAGCCCCAGCATTTT.

This clone occurred a few times. V and J are TRBV5-4 and TRBJ2-5, with a weak D call TRBD2 (5 bases). Germline V gene lookup returns CDR1 SGHNT and CDR2 YYREEE (reference sequence). Trimming took 4 bases from V and 5 from J, leaving 18 bases between them. This CDR3 is 15 amino acids long. This CDR3 reads CASSPGRGIGETQYF. The CDR3 nucleotides are TGTGCCAGCAGCCCAGGACGGGGAATAGGGGAGACCCAGTACTTC.

V is TRBV6-1 and J is TRBJ2-7; D unresolved. The germline V and J ends were trimmed by 7 bases and 3 bases, with 7 bases remaining between them. The germline V gene encodes CDR1 MNHNS and CDR2 SASEGT. CDR3 length equals 11 residues. In DNA form, the CDR3 reads TGTGCCAGCACTCTCAACTACGAGCAGTACTTC. It yields the protein CASTLNYEQYF.

This clone occurred a few times. The V and J genes are TRBV29-1 and TRBJ2-7, with D perhaps TRBD2 (5 bases). The germline V gene has CDR1 SQVTM and CDR2 ANQGSEA. V was trimmed by 1 base and J by 7 bases, leaving 23 bases between them. The CDR3 has 16 residues. This CDR3 is CSVEAPQLGRVNEQYF. CDR3 nucleotide sequence: TGCAGCGTTGAAGCCCCCCAACTAGGACGGGTGAATGAGCAGTACTTC.

The chain recombines TRBV7-9 with TRBJ2-5; D remains ambiguous. The V gene lost 4 bases and the J gene lost 4 bases, with 13 bases spanning the gap. There are 14 residues in the CDR3. Germline V gene lookup returns CDR1 SEHNR and CDR2 FQNEAQ (reference sequence). CDR3 DNA sequence: TGTGCCAGCAGCTCAGACTGGAGACCAGAGACCCAGTACTTC. The encoded protein is CASSSDWRPETQYF. The variable domain in full, completed from reference TRBV7-9 and TRBJ2-5, reads DTGVSQNPRHKITKRGQNVTFRCDPISEHNRLYWYRQTLGQGPEFLTYFQNEAQLEKSRLLSDRFSAERPKGSFSTLEIQRTEQGDSAMYLCASSSDWRPETQYFGPGTRLLVL.

This clone was detected a few times. The rearrangement links TRBV29-1 to TRBJ2-2; no clear D. Germline loops: CDR1 SQVTM, CDR2 ANQGSEA. Trimming left V 3 bases short and J 4 bases short, with 12 bases between. CDR3 length equals 14 residues. Here the CDR3 reads CSVDSGIGTGELFF. CDR3 nucleotide sequence: TGCAGCGTTGACTCGGGTATAGGCACCGGGGAGCTGTTTTTT.

This clone occurred once. The chain couples TRBV5-6 to TRBJ2-5, with D possibly matching TRBD1 (5 bases). Germline V gene sequence: CDR1 SGHDT, CDR2 YYEEEE. Trimming stripped 2 bases from V and 5 bases from J, with 13 bases between. The CDR3 is 14 amino acids. The CDR3 nucleotides read TGTGCCAGCAGCTTACGGCAGGGCACGGAGACCCAGTACTTC. Residues: CASSLRQGTETQYF.

The V and J genes are TRBV29-1 and TRBJ2-7, with TRBD1 matching over 9 bases. The CDR3 sequence is 15 residues long. In germline, CDR1 is SQVTM, CDR2 ANQGSEA. V shed 6 bases and J 3 bases; nucleotides not matched to a gene: 12. In nucleotides, the CDR3 is TGCAGCGTGGGGGTAATAGACAGGGGGTTCTACGAGCAGTACTTC. This translates into CSVGVIDRGFYEQYF.

The V gene is TRBV4-1, the J gene TRBJ1-1; 7 bases line up with TRBD1. V shed 0 bases, J shed 1 base, and the junction held 2 bases outside the gene matches. CDR1 and CDR2 (germline): MGHRA, YSYEKL. This CDR3 comprises 15 residues. The CDR3 region is CASSQETGPNTEAFF. Written as DNA, the CDR3 is TGCGCCAGCAGCCAAGAGACAGGGCCGAACACTGAAGCTTTCTTT.

This chain connects TRBV18 to TRBJ2-5; D call uncertain. TRBJ2-7 matches the DNA end more closely, so the J call is doubtful. CDR1 KGHSH and CDR2 LQKENI come from the germline V gene. The CDR3 sequence is 15 residues long. CDR3: CASSPNVTAAYEQYF. The CDR3 nucleotides read TGTGCCAGCTCACCAAACGTGACGGCCGCCTACGAGCAGTACTTC.

This clone was counted only a few times. The chain carries TRBV6-1 and TRBJ2-7; D is possibly TRBD1 (5 bases). This CDR3 comprises 12 residues. CDR1 and CDR2 (germline): MNHNS, SASEGT. Trimming took off 6 bases at V and 3 bases at J, with 9 bases between the two ends. CDR3 protein: CASRKTDYEQYF. The CDR3 DNA follows: TGTGCCAGCAGAAAGACAGACTACGAGCAGTACTTC.

The chain carries TRBV30 and TRBJ2-7; 9 nucleotides agree with TRBD1. V gave up 4 bases and J gave up 5 bases; unmatched junction bases: 9. Per the germline V gene, CDR1 is GTSNPN and CDR2 is SVGIG (reference sequence). This CDR3 region has 14 residues. The CDR3 region is CAWNKDRGVHEQYF. CDR3 DNA sequence: TGTGCCTGGAATAAGGACAGGGGTGTCCACGAGCAGTACTTC. The full variable domain, rest sourced from reference TRBV30 and TRBJ2-7, is SQTIHQWPATLVQPVGSPLSLECTVEGTSNPNLYWYRQAAGRGLQLLFYSVGIGQISSEVPQNLSASRPQDRQFILSSKKLLLSDSGFYLCAWNKDRGVHEQYFGPGTRLTVT.

In its sample, this clone was seen a few times. V and J are TRBV19 and TRBJ2-7, with 8 bases matching TRBD2. The germline gives CDR1 LNHDA, CDR2 SQIVND (reference sequence). Trimming at V came to 3 bases and at J to 4 bases, leaving 5 bases not matched to a gene. The CDR3 spans 14 residues. The CDR3 DNA follows: TGTGCCAGTAGTATGGGCGGGAGGAGATACGAGCAGTACTTC. Its protein product is CASSMGGRRYEQYF.

V usage is TRBV5-1 and J usage is TRBJ2-1, with 11 bases matching TRBD2. V was pared by 5 bases and J by 8 bases, with 3 bases of the junction left unmatched. Germline V gene data show CDR1 as SGHRS and CDR2 as YFSETQ. The CDR3 is made up of 13 amino acids. The CDR3 DNA reads as TGCGCCAGCAGGACTAGCGGGAAGCATGAGCAGTTCTTC. The encoded protein is CASRTSGKHEQFF.

The chain is built from TRBV5-1 and TRBJ2-7, with TRBD1 matching over 8 bases. The CDR3 sequence is 14 residues long. V shed 4 bases, J shed 3 bases, and the junction held 6 bases outside the gene matches. Germline V lookup: CDR1 SGHRS, CDR2 YFSETQ. As DNA, the CDR3 is TGCGCCAGCAGCACGACAGGGGTGTACTACGAGCAGTACTTC. Its translation is CASSTTGVYYEQYF.

V is TRBV29-1 and J is TRBJ2-5, with 7 bases that match TRBD1. CDR3 length: 13 amino acids. Germline V gene sequence: CDR1 SQVTM, CDR2 ANQGSEA. V trimming: 4 bases; J trimming: 1 base; junction bases outside the gene matches: 3. The chain's CDR3 is CSVGPGGQETQYF. CDR3 sequence (DNA): TGCAGCGTTGGACCAGGGGGCCAAGAGACCCAGTACTTC.